The next 24 T cell receptor beta chains were all read from a single sample in a study of T cells after somatic rescue of genetic block. Assay: immunoSEQ multiplex PCR; the TCRdb copy retains only in-frame clones and omits some. The sample consists of about 88,000 clones, 70% to 90% of them appearing once. The sample was peripheral blood mononuclear cells (PBMCs). The receptors were gathered from a woman aged 18 to 35.

This chain links TRBV9 with TRBJ2-1; 14 bases line up with TRBD2. After removal of 5 bases from V and 0 bases from J, the junction contained 4 bases not matched to a gene. The CDR3 is made up of 17 amino acids. Per the germline V gene, CDR1 is SGDLS and CDR2 is YYNGEE. The DNA of the CDR3 is TGTGCCAGCAGGGGACTAGCGGGAGTCAGCTCCTACAATGAGCAGTTCTTC. Amino acid sequence: CASRGLAGVSSYNEQFF.

J is TRBJ2-5 and V is TRBV7-2; a weak D match, TRBD1 (5 bases). The CDR3 is made up of 15 amino acids. Germline CDR1 reads SGHTA; CDR2 reads FQGNSA. V was trimmed by 8 bases and J by 1 base, leaving 17 bases between them. CDR3: CASALGAAFQETQYF. Written as DNA, the CDR3 is TGTGCCAGCGCGCTAGGGGCAGCTTTCCAAGAGACCCAGTACTTC.

V gene TRBV4-1 combines with J gene TRBJ1-2; 8 bases line up with TRBD1. V lost 4 bases, J lost 8 bases, and 9 bases stayed unmatched. Germline V CDR1 and CDR2: MGHRA, YSYEKL. CDR3 length: 14 residues. The CDR3 DNA sequence: TGCGCCAGCAGCCGGATGGGACAGGATCACGGCTACACCTTC. Protein product: CASSRMGQDHGYTF.

The chain links TRBV28 to TRBJ2-2; TRBD2 agrees at 9 bases. With 2 bases clipped from V and 4 bases from J, the junction kept 5 bases outside the gene matches. CDR1 and CDR2 (germline): MDHEN, SYDVKM. The CDR3 runs to 16 residues. DNA of the CDR3: TGTGCCAGCAGTTTAGACCGCGGGAGGGTCACCGGGGAGCTGTTTTTT. Its protein product is CASSLDRGRVTGELFF. Using reference TRBV28 and TRBJ2-2 for the parts outside the CDR3, the full variable domain is DVKVTQSSRYLVKRTGEKVFLECVQDMDHENMFWYRQDPGLGLRLIYFSYDVKMKEKGDIPEGYSVSREKKERFSLILESASTNQTSMYLCASSLDRGRVTGELFFGEGSRLTVL.

V and J are TRBV18 and TRBJ1-1; 7 nucleotides agree with TRBD1. Germline CDR1 is KGHSH and CDR2 is LQKENI. CDR3 length: 15 amino acids. V was clipped by 6 bases and J by 0 bases; unmatched bases: 7. CDR3 sequence reads: CASSRGTEMNTEAFF. In nucleotides, the CDR3 is TGTGCCAGCTCCCGGGGGACAGAGATGAACACTGAAGCTTTCTTT.

The chain couples TRBV7-3 to TRBJ2-7, with 10 bases lining up with TRBD2. The germline gives CDR1 SGHTA, CDR2 FQGTGA. The CDR3 totals 15 residues. The trim removed 4 bases at V and 3 bases at J, leaving 6 bases unmatched. CDR3 in DNA: TGTGCCAGCAGCTCTGGAGCGGGAGGGTTCTACGAGCAGTACTTC. This codes for CASSSGAGGFYEQYF. Using reference TRBV7-3 and TRBJ2-7 for the parts outside the CDR3, the full variable domain is GAGVSQTPSNKVTEKGKYVELRCDPISGHTALYWYRQSLGQGPEFLIYFQGTGAADDSGLPNDRFFAVRPEGSVSTLKIQRTERGDSAVYLCASSSGAGGFYEQYFGPGTRLTVT.

This chain connects TRBV28 to TRBJ1-1; D gene ambiguous. This CDR3 has 14 amino acids. V gave up 7 bases and J gave up 2 bases, with 14 bases separating them. CDR1 and CDR2 from the germline V gene are MDHEN and SYDVKM. CDR3 nucleotides: TGTGCCAGCACCCCCGCCCGGCTCAACACTGAAGCTTTCTTT. The encoded protein is CASTPARLNTEAFF.

The chain has TRBV28 and TRBJ2-1; TRBD1 aligns across 7 bases. The CDR3 loop spans 15 amino acids. V trimming: 2 bases; J trimming: 2 bases; junction bases outside the gene matches: 3. CDR1 is MDHEN and CDR2 is SYDVKM in the germline V gene. CDR3 protein: CASSLGQAPYNEQFF. CDR3 sequence (DNA): TGTGCCAGCAGTTTAGGACAGGCCCCCTACAATGAGCAGTTCTTC. The full variable domain, with the rest looked up from reference TRBV28 and TRBJ2-1, is DVKVTQSSRYLVKRTGEKVFLECVQDMDHENMFWYRQDPGLGLRLIYFSYDVKMKEKGDIPEGYSVSREKKERFSLILESASTNQTSMYLCASSLGQAPYNEQFFGPGTRLTVL.

The chain joins TRBV2 to TRBJ2-7; tentatively, D is TRBD1 (6 bases). CDR1 and CDR2 from the germline V gene are SNHLY and FYNNEI. The CDR3 has 16 residues. Trimming took 5 bases from V and 3 from J, leaving 20 bases between them. In DNA form, the CDR3 reads TGTGCCAGCAGTTTGGGAACCGGGACACCAAACTACGAGCAGTACTTC. Its protein is CASSLGTGTPNYEQYF.

The genes are TRBV6-1 and TRBJ2-5; a possible D gene is TRBD2 (5 bases). Germline values: CDR1 MNHNS, CDR2 SASEGT. The CDR3 extends over 14 amino acids. The V end was cut by 10 bases, the J end by 5 bases, with 20 bases between. DNA of the CDR3: TGTGCCACCCTGCGGGTGGGGTCCCGGGAGACCCAGTACTTC. Encoded protein: CATLRVGSRETQYF.

The CDR3 DNA is TGTGCCATCAGTGAAAACGCCGAAAGCAGCTGGCAGTACTTC. Translation: CAISENAESSWQYF. The genes are TRBV10-3 and TRBJ2-7; D remains ambiguous. This CDR3 is built from 14 residues. Trimming removed 3 bases at V and 9 bases at J, with 18 bases between. The germline V gene has CDR1 ENHRY and CDR2 SYGVKD.

This chain joins TRBV30 and TRBJ2-1, with TRBD2 as a possible D gene (6 bases). The germline V gene encodes CDR1 GTSNPN and CDR2 SVGIG (reference sequence). This CDR3 region has 18 residues. Deletions cut 0 bases from V and 14 bases from J, with 32 bases between. The DNA of the CDR3 is TGTGCCTGGAGTGTATCTTCGTTGGAGGGGACCTTCGTCGCTACTGAGTTCTTC. Translating gives CAWSVSSLEGTFVATEFF.

The chain joins TRBV28 to TRBJ2-1; D may be TRBD1 (6 bases). Germline lookup yields CDR1 MDHEN and CDR2 SYDVKM. The CDR3 is 13 residues long. V was trimmed by 10 bases and J by 0 bases, leaving 10 bases between them. The CDR3 sequence is CATRGSSYNEQFF. CDR3 bases: TGTGCCACGAGGGGGAGCTCCTACAATGAGCAGTTCTTC.

The rearrangement uses TRBV2 and TRBJ2-7; D possibly corresponds to TRBD1 (5 bases). CDR1 and CDR2 from the germline V gene are SNHLY and FYNNEI. The CDR3 totals 13 residues. Trimming cost V 4 bases and J 5 bases, with 12 bases left between them. The CDR3 sequence: CASSADRGDEQYF. Written as DNA, the CDR3 is TGTGCCAGCAGTGCAGACAGAGGTGACGAGCAGTACTTC.

The chain recombines TRBV28 with TRBJ2-2; D not resolved. Germline values: CDR1 MDHEN, CDR2 SYDVKM. V was cut by 7 bases and J by 0 bases, with 9 bases left in between. CDR3 length: 14 residues. Written as DNA, the CDR3 is TGTGCCAGCACAGGACCCACGAACACCGGGGAGCTGTTTTTT. The encoded protein is CASTGPTNTGELFF.

In this sample, this clone turned up a few times. This chain uses TRBV6-1 with TRBJ2-3, with D possibly being TRBD1 (5 bases). This CDR3 is built from 15 residues. V was cut by 7 bases and J by 2 bases, with 16 bases left in between. The V gene's germline CDR1 is MNHNS and CDR2 SASEGT. For the CDR3, the DNA is TGTGCCAGCAAAATCTCGGCAGGGCCCACAGATACGCAGTATTTT. Translation: CASKISAGPTDTQYF.

V and J are TRBV10-3 and TRBJ1-1, with a tentative D call TRBD1 (5 bases). CDR3 length equals 14 residues. Germline assignment: CDR1 ENHRY and CDR2 SYGVKD. With 6 bases removed from V and 1 base from J, the gap between germline ends came to 12 bases. For the CDR3, the DNA is TGTGCCATCAGCCGAAGGGGAGAGAACACTGAAGCTTTCTTT. Translation gives CAISRRGENTEAFF.

The chain uses TRBV5-8 and TRBJ2-5; D not resolved. V was pared by 0 bases and J by 5 bases, with 11 bases between. The CDR3 covers 14 residues. Germline V gene data show CDR1 as SGHTS and CDR2 as YDEGEE. This chain's CDR3 is CASSLGGFDETQYF. The CDR3, as DNA: TGTGCCAGCAGCTTGGGTGGGTTTGATGAGACCCAGTACTTC.

The chain links TRBV28 to TRBJ2-7, with D perhaps being TRBD1 or TRBD2 (5 bases each). Germline values: CDR1 MDHEN, CDR2 SYDVKM. This CDR3 is built from 14 residues. V was clipped by 5 bases and J by 2 bases, with 13 bases between them. The CDR3 protein is CASSPRGYTYEQYF. In DNA form, the CDR3 reads TGTGCCAGCAGTCCCCGGGGCTACACCTACGAGCAGTACTTC.

The chain joins TRBV4-2 to TRBJ2-7; D is uncertain. This CDR3 is 14 amino acids long. Trimming cost V 4 bases and J 1 base, with 11 bases left between them. Germline values: CDR1 LGHNA, CDR2 YNFKEQ. The CDR3, as DNA: TGTGCCAGCAGCCCGGAAGGTTTATCCTACGAGCAGTACTTC. Translating gives CASSPEGLSYEQYF.

This chain joins TRBV4-3 and TRBJ1-2, with a possible D match to TRBD1 (5 bases). CDR3 length: 14 residues. V shed 9 bases and J shed 5 bases, with 19 bases lying between them. CDR1 and CDR2 from the germline V gene are LGHNA and YSLEER. Written as DNA, the CDR3 is TGCGCCAGTCCTACGGGGGTTAAGAGTTATGGCTACACCTTC. The encoded protein is CASPTGVKSYGYTF.

V usage is TRBV29-1 and J usage is TRBJ1-1; TRBD1 agrees at 7 bases. V gave up 7 bases and J gave up 4 bases; unmatched junction bases: 15. The CDR3 loop spans 15 amino acids. From germline, CDR1 is SQVTM and CDR2 ANQGSEA. DNA for the CDR3: TGCAGCGCGAGACAGGATGCCTCAGGGGGCACTGAAGCTTTCTTT. Protein sequence: CSARQDASGGTEAFF.

V usage is TRBV7-9 and J usage is TRBJ1-1; TRBD1 is a possible D gene (5 bases). V lost 1 base to trimming and J lost 5 bases, with 14 bases between them. Germline-derived CDR1 and CDR2 are SEHNR and FQNEAQ (reference sequence). This CDR3 is 15 amino acids long. The CDR3 DNA reads as TGTGCCAGCAGCTTAGGTGCAGGGCGGTGGACTGAAGCTTTCTTT. It encodes CASSLGAGRWTEAFF.

The gene calls are TRBV4-3 and TRBJ2-2; 7 bases agree with TRBD2. In germline, CDR1 is LGHNA, CDR2 YSLEER. V was pared by 0 bases and J by 6 bases, with 4 bases of the junction left unmatched. This CDR3 spans 15 amino acids. CDR3 amino acids: CASSQEAGAAGELFF. For the CDR3, the DNA is TGCGCCAGCAGCCAAGAGGCGGGAGCGGCCGGGGAGCTGTTTTTT.